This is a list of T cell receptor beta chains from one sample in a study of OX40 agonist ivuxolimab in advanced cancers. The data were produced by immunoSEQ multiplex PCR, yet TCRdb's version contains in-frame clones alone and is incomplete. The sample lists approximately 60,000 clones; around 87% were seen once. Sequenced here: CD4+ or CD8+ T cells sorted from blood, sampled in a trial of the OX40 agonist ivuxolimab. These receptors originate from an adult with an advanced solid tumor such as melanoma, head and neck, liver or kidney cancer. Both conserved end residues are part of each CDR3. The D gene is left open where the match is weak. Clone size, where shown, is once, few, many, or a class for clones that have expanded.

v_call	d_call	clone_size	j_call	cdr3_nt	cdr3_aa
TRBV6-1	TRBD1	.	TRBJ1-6	TGTGCCAATTCGGACAGGACAAATTCACCCCTCCACTTT	CANSDRTNSPLHF
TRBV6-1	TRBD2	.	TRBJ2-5	TGTGCCAGCGGGGCTAGCGGGGTGGGGACCCAGTACTTC	CASGASGVGTQYF
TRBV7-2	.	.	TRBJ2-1	TGTGCCAGCAGCCCCCCGGTCCGTCGGGAGCAGTTCTTC	CASSPPVRREQFF
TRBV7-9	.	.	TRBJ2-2	TGTGCCAGCAGTCGCACCGGGGAGCTGTTTTTT	CASSRTGELFF
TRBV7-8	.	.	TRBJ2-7	TGTGCCAGCAGCAAGACCCCGGACTACTACTACGAGCAGTACTTC	CASSKTPDYYYEQYF
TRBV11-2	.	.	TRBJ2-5	TGTGCCAGCAGCCCTCGACAGGGAGGGATCCAAGAGACCCAGTACTTC	CASSPRQGGIQETQYF
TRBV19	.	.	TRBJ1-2	TGTGCCAGTAGTCCCACGGGAGGGGATGGCTACACCTTC	CASSPTGGDGYTF
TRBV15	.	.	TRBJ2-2	TGTGCCACCAGCAGAACATCACAGGGACTGGGCACCGGGGAGCTGTTTTTT	CATSRTSQGLGTGELFF
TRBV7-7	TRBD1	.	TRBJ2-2	TGTGCCAGCAGCCCCAGGGCAGGGGGAAATACCGGGGAGCTGTTTTTT	CASSPRAGGNTGELFF
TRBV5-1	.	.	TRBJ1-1	TGCGCCAGCAGTTCAGGACTCATGAACACTGAAGCTTTCTTT	CASSSGLMNTEAFF
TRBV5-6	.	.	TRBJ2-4	TGTGCCAGCAGCTTGGTTTGGGGCGGCAAAAACATTCAGTACTTC	CASSLVWGGKNIQYF
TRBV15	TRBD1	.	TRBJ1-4	TGTGCCACCAGCAGGTCCTCGGGGACAGGGTCAAACGAAAAACTGTTTTTT	CATSRSSGTGSNEKLFF
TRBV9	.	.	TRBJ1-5	TGTGCCAGCAGCGTAGGACAGGGCAATCAGCCCCAGCATTTT	CASSVGQGNQPQHF
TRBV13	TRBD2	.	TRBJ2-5	TGTGCCAGCAGCTTAGGACTAGCGGCCAACAGAATACAAGAGACCCAGTACTTC	CASSLGLAANRIQETQYF
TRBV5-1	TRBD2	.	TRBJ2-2	TGCGCCAGCAGCTTGGACGCGGGAGGGCCATGGACCGGGGAGCTGTTTTTT	CASSLDAGGPWTGELFF
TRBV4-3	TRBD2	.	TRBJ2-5	TGCGCCAGCAGCCAAGATTTGGCGGGGGGGGCTTCCCAGTACTTC	CASSQDLAGGASQYF
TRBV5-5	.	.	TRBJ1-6	TGTGCCAGCAGCTTATATAACAGGGCGGATTCACCCCTCCACTTT	CASSLYNRADSPLHF
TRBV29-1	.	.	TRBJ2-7	TGCAGCGTTGGAGGGGACGAGCAGTACTTC	CSVGGDEQYF
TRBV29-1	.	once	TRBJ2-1	TGCAGTGCTACTCCGGGACCGAAATACAATGAGCAGTTCTTC	CSATPGPKYNEQFF
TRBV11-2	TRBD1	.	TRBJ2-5	TGTGCCAGCAGCACAACGTTGGGACAGGGGATTGGGGAGACCCAGTACTTC	CASSTTLGQGIGETQYF
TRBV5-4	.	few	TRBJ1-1	TGTGCCAGCAGCTCAACGAACACTGAAGCTTTCTTT	CASSSTNTEAFF
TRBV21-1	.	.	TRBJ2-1	TGTGCCAGCAGCAAAGGACAGAAGCGACCCGAGGACAATGAGCAGTTCTTC	CASSKGQKRPEDNEQFF
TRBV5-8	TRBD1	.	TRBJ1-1	TGTGCCAGCAGCATGAGGGGACAGGGGAACACTGAAGCTTTCTTT	CASSMRGQGNTEAFF
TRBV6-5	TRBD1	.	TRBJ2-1	TGTGCCAGCAGCCCTACAGGGGGCCCCAGGGAGCAGTTCTTC	CASSPTGGPREQFF